These T cell receptor beta chains were read from a single sample in a study of CD4 T cells in relation to SARS-CoV-2 and coronaviruses. Clones were sequenced by immunoSEQ multiplex PCR, and TCRdb holds only the in-frame ones, with some missing. The table shows roughly 20,000 clones, with 66% occurring only once. Their recognized antigens are unknown. Sequencing was performed on CD4+ T cells from PBMCs, cultured in vitro. These receptors all come from a human donor in good health. CDR3s include the opening cysteine and the closing phenylalanine or tryptophan. The order of the fields is V gene, D gene, J gene, clone size, CDR3 protein, CDR3 DNA. D genes are given only for firm matches. The size entry is marked missing in some rows and otherwise reads once, few, many or a size class.

>TRBV5-1|TRBD1|TRBJ2-2|few
CASSIRQGWNTGELFF
TGCGCCAGCAGCATTCGACAGGGGTGGAACACCGGGGAGCTGTTTTTT
>TRBV2|TRBD1|TRBJ1-5|.
CASSRQGGVLSNQPQHF
TGTGCCAGCAGTAGACAGGGAGGGGTCTTGAGCAATCAGCCCCAGCATTTT
>TRBV6-6|.|TRBJ1-5|.
CASSSTGNQPQHF
TGTGCCAGCAGTTCTACTGGCAATCAGCCCCAGCATTTT
>TRBV27|TRBD1|TRBJ1-5|.
CASSSSVKGADNQPQHF
TGTGCCAGCAGTTCGAGTGTGAAGGGGGCGGACAATCAGCCCCAGCATTTT
>TRBV3-1/TRBV3-2|TRBD2|TRBJ2-1|.
CASSPVGSGGAEEQFF
TGTGCCAGCAGCCCTGTCGGTAGCGGGGGGGCCGAGGAGCAGTTCTTC
>TRBV23-1|.|TRBJ2-3|.
CASSQGKTQYF
TGCGCCAGCAGTCAGGGCAAAACGCAGTATTTT
>TRBV5-1|.|TRBJ2-3|.
CASSFASYDTDTQYF
TGCGCCAGCAGCTTTGCGAGTTACGACACAGATACGCAGTATTTT
>TRBV28|TRBD1|TRBJ1-4|.
CASSFNRGTNEKLFF
TGTGCCAGCAGTTTCAACAGGGGAACTAATGAAAAACTGTTTTTT
>TRBV7-9|TRBD1|TRBJ2-1|.
CASSLATGIDEQFF
TGTGCCAGCAGCCTGGCGACAGGGATCGATGAGCAGTTCTTC
>TRBV5-1|TRBD2|TRBJ2-5|.
CASSLMGLAGSETQYF
TGCGCCAGCAGCTTGATGGGACTAGCGGGATCGGAGACCCAGTACTTC
>TRBV6-2/TRBV6-3|TRBD2|TRBJ2-7|.
CASSYSGLAGAYEQYF
TGTGCCAGCAGTTACTCGGGACTAGCGGGGGCCTACGAGCAGTACTTC